A single sample is the source of the 11 T cell receptor beta chains below, sequenced in a study of blood T cell repertoires in COVID-19. The assay was immunoSEQ multiplex PCR, and TCRdb's table has in-frame clones only and misses some. The table has around 30,000 clones, roughly 88% seen once. The sequenced material came from peripheral blood. These receptors came from a man at least 80 years old with acute or convalescent COVID-19.

The chain uses TRBV27 and TRBJ1-2; weak D call: TRBD1 (5 bases). The V gene lost 3 bases and the J gene lost 4 bases, with 18 bases spanning the gap. The V gene's germline CDR1 is MNHEY and CDR2 SMNVEV (reference sequence). The CDR3 contains 16 residues. The CDR3 sequence is CASSLMAGPLSYGYTF. CDR3 sequence (DNA): TGTGCCAGCAGTTTGATGGCAGGGCCCCTTAGCTATGGCTACACCTTC.

V and J are TRBV5-8 and TRBJ2-4; the D gene is possibly TRBD1 (6 bases). Germline V gene sequence: CDR1 SGHTS, CDR2 YDEGEE. CDR3 length: 14 residues. Deletions cut 2 bases from V and 8 bases from J, with 14 bases between. The CDR3 spells CASSFRQAMDIQYF. The CDR3 nucleotides are TGTGCCAGCAGCTTTCGACAGGCGATGGACATTCAGTACTTC.

V usage is TRBV5-1 and J usage is TRBJ2-5, with 12 bases identical to TRBD1. The germline gives CDR1 SGHRS, CDR2 YFSETQ. V was clipped by 2 bases and J by 5 bases; unmatched bases: 7. The CDR3 length is 16 residues. The CDR3 here is CASSLYGTGGYETQYF. The CDR3 coding sequence is TGCGCCAGCAGCTTATACGGGACAGGGGGCTATGAGACCCAGTACTTC.

This clone was seen only a few times. The V call is TRBV12-3 or TRBV12-4, the J call TRBJ1-6; D ambiguous. The CDR3 is 12 residues long. Trimming took off 3 bases at V and 10 bases at J, with 7 bases between the two ends. The CDR3 region has the DNA TGTGCCAGCAGTTTCAATCGGTCACCCCTCCACTTT. Protein product: CASSFNRSPLHF.

This sequence joins TRBV5-6 and TRBJ1-4; no clear D. Looked up from germline, CDR1 is SGHDT and CDR2 is YYEEEE. V was shortened by 2 bases and J by 4 bases, with 9 bases between the two germline ends. This CDR3 comprises 14 residues. The CDR3 loop is CASSFRRSNEKLFF. DNA for the CDR3: TGTGCCAGCAGCTTCCGCCGGAGTAATGAAAAACTGTTTTTT.

This chain joins TRBV5-5 and TRBJ1-5; 8 nucleotides align to TRBD1. V gave up 2 bases and J gave up 4 bases; unmatched junction bases: 2. The CDR3 is 14 amino acids. Germline V CDR1 and CDR2: SGHKS, YYEKEE (reference sequence). The CDR3 DNA is TGTGCCAGCAGCTTCCAGGGGGCTAATCAGCCCCAGCATTTT. Its protein is CASSFQGANQPQHF.

The chain carries TRBV3-1 (or the pseudogene TRBV3-2) and TRBJ1-1, with TRBD1 identical over 8 bases. The CDR3 spans 12 residues. The germline gives CDR1 LGHDT, CDR2 YNNKEL (reference sequence). Trimming at V came to 9 bases and at J to 6 bases, leaving 6 bases not matched to a gene. The CDR3 nucleotides read TGTGCCAGTAACGGACAGGGCGCTGAAGCTTTCTTT. Its translation is CASNGQGAEAFF.

The chain carries TRBV7-9 and TRBJ1-1, with D perhaps TRBD1 (6 bases). CDR1 and CDR2 (germline): SEHNR, FQNEAQ (reference sequence). V lost 7 bases and J lost 1, with 13 bases in between. The CDR3 is 14 residues long. Written as DNA, the CDR3 is TGTGCCAGCACTCGGACAGCGACGAACACTGAAGCTTTCTTT. It specifies CASTRTATNTEAFF.

The rearrangement joins TRBV25-1 to TRBJ2-7, with D perhaps matching TRBD1 (5 bases). This CDR3 region has 14 residues. Germline V CDR1 and CDR2: MGHDK, SYGVNS. In DNA, the CDR3 is TGTGCGGCGGTCAGGGATCTTAAAGACTACGAGCAGTACTTC. Translating it yields CAAVRDLKDYEQYF.

This clone occurred once. The chain employs TRBV30 and TRBJ1-2; TRBD1 agrees at 7 bases. Germline values: CDR1 GTSNPN, CDR2 SVGIG (reference sequence). CDR3 length: 14 amino acids. V lost 2 bases to trimming and J lost 3 bases; unmatched junction nucleotides: 6. The CDR3 here is CAWSHGTADYGYTF. CDR3 in DNA: TGTGCCTGGAGTCACGGGACAGCTGACTATGGCTACACCTTC.

The CDR3 here is CATSRGDSRGSSYEQYF. CDR3 sequence (DNA): TGTGCCACCAGCAGAGGCGATTCCCGAGGCAGCTCCTACGAGCAGTACTTC. V is TRBV15 and J is TRBJ2-7; D uncertain. CDR1 LNHNV and CDR2 YYDKDF come from the germline V gene (reference sequence). This CDR3 has 17 amino acids. V was pared by 1 base and J by 0 bases, with 16 bases between.